This note documents a single TCR beta chain sequence. These data are taken from a study of blood T cell repertoires in COVID-19. The age range of participants was about 18 to 95 years, with residence in more than 20 US areas. Recovered participants had two consecutive negative NP/OP PCR tests, healthcare professional clearance, or symptom resolution. This CDR3 spans 18 amino acids. Germline lookup yields CDR1 SGHKS and CDR2 YYEKEE (reference sequence). V was pared by 1 base and J by 1 base, with 15 bases between. Clones were sequenced by immunoSEQ multiplex PCR, and TCRdb holds only the in-frame ones, with some missing. The repertoire holds some 350,000 clones, with 80% to 90% as singletons.

Input material: PBMCs or T cells enriched from blood (not recorded which). The sequence was collected from a man aged 25 to 40 who had recovered from COVID-19. The chain is built from TRBV5-5 and TRBJ1-6, with a weak D call TRBD1 (6 bases). CDR3 sequence (DNA): TGTGCCAGCAGCTTGACAGGGACGGGAGGTTCCTATAATTCACCCCTCCACTTT. Translated: CASSLTGTGGSYNSPLHF.